The next 22 T cell receptor beta chains were all read from a single sample in a study of T cell responses to AZD1222 COVID-19 vaccine. Repertoires were generated with immunoSEQ multiplex PCR, while TCRdb's copy carries only in-frame clones and drops some. The sample contains roughly 120,000 clones, 70% to 90% of which appear only once. The sample was peripheral blood, taken on day 0 of MenACWY control vaccination. The receptors here all came from an adult in good health.

This clone occurred a few times. This chain joins TRBV28 and TRBJ1-2, with D uncertain. This CDR3 is built from 15 residues. The germline V gene has CDR1 MDHEN and CDR2 SYDVKM. V was clipped by 2 bases and J by 1 base, with 11 bases between them. The CDR3 DNA follows: TGTGCCAGCAGTTTAGATCCGGGTAATAACTATGGCTACACCTTC. Protein: CASSLDPGNNYGYTF.

The rearrangement links TRBV6-1 to TRBJ1-2, with D tentatively TRBD1 (5 bases). Trimming took 3 bases from V and 7 from J, leaving 6 bases between them. CDR1 and CDR2 (germline): MNHNS, SASEGT. The CDR3 consists of 11 residues. The CDR3 sequence: CASSDQGGYTF. Here the CDR3 DNA reads TGTGCCAGCAGTGACCAGGGTGGCTACACCTTC.

The chain recombines TRBV19 with TRBJ2-1, with D hard to call. V was cut by 7 bases and J by 6 bases, with 19 bases left in between. The CDR3 runs 15 residues. Germline loops: CDR1 LNHDA, CDR2 SQIVND (reference sequence). The CDR3 sequence is CASTRRASRANEQFF. DNA of the CDR3: TGTGCCAGTACCCGGAGAGCATCTAGGGCCAATGAGCAGTTCTTC.

As regards this clone: One end of the junction is discordant with germline, which a read error may explain. The CDR3 sequence: CASSYRQGYSGNTVYF. The CDR3, as DNA: TGTGCCAGCAGTTACCGACAGGGGTACTCTGGAAACACCGTATATTTT. This chain joins TRBV6-5 and TRBJ1-3, with TRBD1 matching 8 bases. Per the germline V gene, CDR1 is MNHEY and CDR2 is SVGAGI. The CDR3 loop spans 16 amino acids.

The chain links TRBV4-2 to TRBJ2-3, with 10 positions matching TRBD2. In germline, CDR1 is LGHNA, CDR2 YNFKEQ. This CDR3 region has 18 residues. V trimming: 3 bases; J trimming: 3 bases; junction bases outside the gene matches: 12. The CDR3 nucleotides read TGTGCCAGCAGCCAGGGAGAGCGGGGGGGCTTAAGTACAGATACGCAGTATTTT. Translated, it gives CASSQGERGGLSTDTQYF.

J is TRBJ2-3 and V is TRBV5-1; 8 nucleotides line up with TRBD2. The CDR3 contains 14 residues. V lost 4 bases to trimming and J lost 4 bases; unmatched junction nucleotides: 5. Germline V gives CDR1 SGHRS, CDR2 YFSETQ. The CDR3 protein is CASSETSGPDTQYF. In DNA form, the CDR3 reads TGCGCCAGCAGCGAAACTAGCGGCCCAGATACGCAGTATTTT.

With respect to this clone: Other DNA sequences in the same sample also yield this CDR3. J is TRBJ1-2 and V is TRBV27; D is uncertain. Germline CDR1 MNHEY, CDR2 SMNVEV (reference sequence). Trimming took off 1 base at V and 2 bases at J, with 5 bases between the two ends. The CDR3 runs 13 residues. CDR3 coding DNA: TGTGCCAGCAGTTTATGGGGAAACTATGGCTACACCTTC. Translated: CASSLWGNYGYTF.

This clone was seen once. The V and J genes are TRBV11-2 and TRBJ1-4, with TRBD1 matching 9 bases. The junction had 11 bases not matched to a gene; V was cut back by 1 base and J by 8 bases. Germline V lookup: CDR1 SGHAT, CDR2 FQNNGV. The CDR3 totals 17 residues. The CDR3 spells CASSLGGTGNALEKLFF. The CDR3 DNA follows: TGTGCCAGCAGCTTAGGGGGGACAGGGAACGCCTTGGAAAAACTGTTTTTT.

This clone was counted a few times. The chain uses TRBV4-2 and TRBJ1-1, with D maybe TRBD1 (6 bases). CDR1 is LGHNA, CDR2 YNFKEQ, per germline. Trimming took 0 bases from V and 8 from J, leaving 16 bases between them. The CDR3 loop spans 15 amino acids. The CDR3 reads CASSQDVRGEGEAFF. The DNA for the CDR3 is TGTGCCAGCAGCCAAGATGTCAGGGGAGAAGGGGAAGCTTTCTTT.

In DNA form, the CDR3 reads TGTGCCAGTAGTGGAACCCGGGGGGCGGACACCGGGGAGCTGTTTTTT. Encoded protein: CASSGTRGADTGELFF. This chain connects TRBV19 to TRBJ2-2; D is possibly TRBD2 (7 bases). The CDR3 is 16 residues long. With 5 bases removed from V and 3 bases from J, the gap between germline ends came to 16 bases. The germline CDR1 and CDR2 sequences are LNHDA and SQIVND (reference sequence).

In DNA, the CDR3 is TGTGCCAGCAGCCAGCAAGGGACAACTGGCAATCAGCCCCAGCATTTT. It is translated as CASSQQGTTGNQPQHF. The chain uses TRBV7-2 and TRBJ1-5; TRBD1 is a possible D gene (6 bases). The CDR3 totals 16 residues. Germline CDR1 and CDR2: SGHTA and FQGNSA. V was pared by 5 bases and J by 2 bases, with 16 bases between.

The gene calls are TRBV6-6 and TRBJ2-2; 10 bases are shared with TRBD1. V gave up 6 bases and J gave up 3 bases; unmatched junction bases: 7. Germline CDR1 and CDR2: MNHNY and SVGAGI (reference sequence). The CDR3 length is 16 residues. The CDR3 DNA sequence: TGTGCCAGCAGCTCGCGACAGGGGGCTTACACCGGGGAGCTGTTTTTT. The encoded protein is CASSSRQGAYTGELFF.

The V gene is TRBV19, the J gene TRBJ1-5; D is unclear. Germline V gene sequence: CDR1 LNHDA, CDR2 SQIVND (reference sequence). Trimming took 10 bases from V and 0 from J, leaving 13 bases between them. The CDR3 runs to 14 residues. The CDR3 region is CATARAFSNQPQHF. CDR3 sequence (DNA): TGTGCCACCGCCCGGGCTTTTAGCAATCAGCCCCAGCATTTT.

This clone came up once. The chain has TRBV16 and TRBJ1-2; D might be TRBD1 (5 bases). The CDR3 spans 12 residues. Germline lookup yields CDR1 KGHSY and CDR2 FQNENV. Deletions cut 2 bases from V and 4 bases from J, with 5 bases between. DNA of the CDR3: TGTGCCAGCAGCCAAAGGGGCTATGGCTACACCTTC. Translation gives CASSQRGYGYTF.

This clone was found a few times. This chain connects TRBV9 to TRBJ1-3; D is ambiguous. This CDR3 is 13 amino acids long. CDR1 and CDR2 (germline): SGDLS, YYNGEE. V gave up 5 bases and J gave up 4 bases, with 10 bases separating them. The CDR3 bases are TGTGCCAGCAGGGAAGTCGGAGGAAACACCATATATTTT. Its translation is CASREVGGNTIYF.

This chain uses TRBV6-5 with TRBJ2-3, with a weak D call TRBD2 (6 bases). Trimming removed 7 bases at V and 1 base at J, with 9 bases between. Germline V lookup: CDR1 MNHEY, CDR2 SVGAGI. The CDR3 length is 13 residues. The CDR3 DNA is TGTGCCAGCACGCGGGGACGCACAGATACGCAGTATTTT. It translates to CASTRGRTDTQYF.

The genes are TRBV6-2 or TRBV6-3 and TRBJ1-1, with 7 bases aligning to TRBD1. The junction had 4 bases not matched to a gene; V was cut back by 6 bases and J by 0 bases. The CDR3 has 14 amino acids. Germline V gene data show CDR1 as MNHEY and CDR2 as SVGEGT. CDR3 loop: CASSTTGVNTEAFF. Here the CDR3 DNA reads TGTGCCAGCAGCACTACAGGGGTGAACACTGAAGCTTTCTTT.

J is TRBJ1-6 and V is TRBV30; D gene uncertain. In germline, CDR1 is GTSNPN, CDR2 SVGIG (reference sequence). The CDR3 length is 16 residues. Trimming took 1 base from V and 10 from J, leaving 20 bases between them. In DNA form, the CDR3 reads TGTGCCTGGAGTGAGGGTCGGAGTCTCGGGAGGTCACCCCTCCACTTT. This sequence encodes CAWSEGRSLGRSPLHF.

This chain links TRBV28 with TRBJ1-2; a weak D match, TRBD1 (5 bases). Trimming stripped 3 bases from V and 2 bases from J, with 10 bases between. Germline V lookup: CDR1 MDHEN, CDR2 SYDVKM. The CDR3 loop spans 14 amino acids. The DNA of the CDR3 is TGTGCCAGCAGTTTGGGGGGGTTCAACTATGGCTACACCTTC. Its protein is CASSLGGFNYGYTF.

The chain uses TRBV2 and TRBJ1-4; 8 nucleotides align to TRBD1. The junction had 4 bases not matched to a gene; V was cut back by 9 bases and J by 1 base. The germline CDR1 and CDR2 sequences are SNHLY and FYNNEI. The CDR3 is 14 residues long. The CDR3 coding sequence is TGTGCCAGTCAGGGGGCGAGAACTAATGAAAAACTGTTTTTT. Residues: CASQGARTNEKLFF.

The rearrangement links TRBV2 to TRBJ2-1; 7 nucleotides match TRBD2. The V and J ends lost 1 base and 9 bases, in that order; junction bases with no gene match: 6. Germline V gene lookup returns CDR1 SNHLY and CDR2 FYNNEI. There are 14 residues in the CDR3. The DNA of the CDR3 is TGTGCCAGCAGTGAAGGGCGGGACTACGGTGAGCAGTTCTTC. This gives the protein CASSEGRDYGEQFF.

The V and J genes are TRBV7-8 and TRBJ1-1, with 10 nucleotides matching TRBD1. J was trimmed by 3 bases and V by 3 bases; bases with no gene match: 7. The CDR3 covers 16 residues. The V gene's germline CDR1 is SGHVS and CDR2 FQNEAQ. CDR3 region: CASSLEGQGIHTEAFF. The CDR3 DNA reads TGTGCCAGCAGCTTGGAGGGACAGGGGATCCACACTGAAGCTTTCTTT.